These 22 T cell receptor beta chains originate from one sample sequenced in a study of identical twins. TCRdb called the 5' RACE reads again in MiXCR, with one record for every CDR3 protein. The sample records 300,000 to 400,000 distinct CDR3 sequences, 12% being singletons. These data are also associated with another study on yellow fever vaccine responses in identical twins.

Source material: CD8+ T cells sorted from blood. The receptors come from a young woman in good health.

This clonotype occurred many times. V gene TRBV12-3 or TRBV12-4 combines with J gene TRBJ2-3; possibly TRBD2 for D (6 bases). V was cut by 3 bases and J by 2 bases, with 12 bases left in between. The CDR3 extends over 15 amino acids. As DNA, the CDR3 is TGTGCCAGCAGTTTCTTGCGGGGATCCACAGATACGCAGTATTTT. The encoded protein is CASSFLRGSTDTQYF.

The rearrangement uses TRBV27 and TRBJ2-7; either TRBD1 or TRBD2 may fit D (5 bases each). The CDR3 sequence is 14 residues long. Trimming removed 5 bases at V and 0 bases at J, with 11 bases between. CDR1 is MNHEY and CDR2 is SMNVEV in the germline V gene (reference sequence). The CDR3 here is CASSQTGPSYEQYF. CDR3 coding DNA: TGTGCCAGCAGTCAAACGGGACCCTCCTACGAGCAGTACTTC.

This chain uses TRBV20-1 with TRBJ2-1; either TRBD1 or TRBD2 may fit D (5 bases each). The CDR3 has 15 residues. Germline values: CDR1 DFQATT, CDR2 SNEGSKA (reference sequence). Trimming took off 4 bases at V and 10 bases at J, with 23 bases between the two ends. The CDR3 reads CSATNLGTWRNEQFF. Here the CDR3 DNA reads TGCAGTGCTACGAATCTTGGGACCTGGCGGAACGAGCAGTTCTTC.

This clonotype was counted ten times or more. The CDR3 protein is CASTLEDTDTQYF. The CDR3 DNA reads as TGTGCCAGCACCCTCGAGGACACAGATACGCAGTATTTT. The V gene is TRBV13, the J gene TRBJ2-3; D gene uncertain. V lost 7 bases to trimming and J lost 2 bases, with 10 bases between them. The germline V gene has CDR1 PRHDT and CDR2 FYEKMQ (reference sequence). CDR3 length: 13 amino acids.

This clonotype was seen more than once but under ten times. V is TRBV10-3 and J is TRBJ2-7; 9 bases are a match to TRBD2. Germline V gene lookup returns CDR1 ENHRY and CDR2 SYGVKD. The junction had 9 bases not matched to a gene; V was cut back by 0 bases and J by 3 bases. The CDR3 length is 17 residues. CDR3: CAISESAAGGSGYEQYF. DNA for the CDR3: TGTGCCATCAGTGAGTCGGCGGCGGGAGGGTCCGGCTACGAGCAGTACTTC.

This clonotype was seen only a few times. The gene calls are TRBV6-5 and TRBJ2-1; TRBD1 aligns across 7 bases. The V gene end was trimmed by 4 bases and the J gene end by 0 bases; junction bases not matched to a gene: 15. Germline V gene data show CDR1 as MNHEY and CDR2 as SVGAGI. CDR3 length: 19 amino acids. In DNA form, the CDR3 reads TGTGCCAGCAGTTCCCCGTCTAGGGGGCCCCCCAGCTCCTACAATGAGCAGTTCTTC. Translation gives CASSSPSRGPPSSYNEQFF.

V and J are TRBV2 and TRBJ2-2, with 12 nucleotides matching TRBD2. Germline V gene sequence: CDR1 SNHLY, CDR2 FYNNEI. The CDR3 runs 17 residues. The J segment lost 4 bases and the V segment lost 4 bases, leaving 7 bases of the junction unmatched. The CDR3 reads CASSGLAGVRITGELFF. CDR3 in DNA: TGTGCCAGCAGTGGACTAGCGGGAGTCAGAATCACCGGGGAGCTGTTTTTT.

This clonotype has at least ten counts. This chain joins TRBV29-1 and TRBJ2-3; D is uncertain. The V end lost 3 bases, the J end lost 5 bases, and 12 bases lay between the germline ends. The CDR3 has 13 amino acids. Germline values: CDR1 SQVTM, CDR2 ANQGSEA. In DNA, the CDR3 is TGCAGCGTTGAGTTCCGGGCTGGAGATACGCAGTATTTT. Translating it yields CSVEFRAGDTQYF.

This clonotype turned up a few times. The chain links TRBV3-1 to TRBJ1-2; 10 nucleotides agree with TRBD1. The CDR3 sequence is 18 residues long. The V gene's germline CDR1 is LGHDT and CDR2 YNNKEL (reference sequence). V was pared by 3 bases and J by 4 bases, with 14 bases of the junction left unmatched. The CDR3 loop reads CASSQDRTGGTSPYGYTF. The CDR3 region has the DNA TGTGCCAGCAGCCAGGACCGGACAGGGGGTACCTCTCCCTATGGCTACACCTTC.

The chain joins TRBV4-1 to TRBJ2-6, with D possibly matching TRBD1 (5 bases). The germline V gene encodes CDR1 MGHRA and CDR2 YSYEKL. The CDR3 length is 14 residues. V shed 3 bases and J shed 3 bases, with 6 bases lying between them. CDR3 region: CASSQGLGANVLTF. The CDR3, as DNA: TGCGCCAGCAGCCAGGGGCTTGGGGCCAACGTCCTGACTTTC.

The sample holds many counts of this clonotype. This chain links TRBV3-1 with TRBJ2-1; D call uncertain. Trimming removed 3 bases at V and 8 bases at J, with 17 bases between. Germline V gene sequence: CDR1 LGHDT, CDR2 YNNKEL (reference sequence). The CDR3 is 15 residues long. The CDR3 here is CASSHSGLVGDEQFF. The CDR3 nucleotides read TGTGCCAGCAGCCATTCAGGCCTGGTCGGCGATGAGCAGTTCTTC.

Only a few counts were recorded for this clonotype. The CDR3, as DNA: TGCGCCAGCAGCTCTCCTCGGCTAGCGGGAGGAGGTCAGTTCTTC. The encoded protein is CASSSPRLAGGGQFF. The chain joins TRBV5-1 to TRBJ2-1; 11 nucleotides agree with TRBD2. V was pared by 3 bases and J by 13 bases, with 12 bases of the junction left unmatched. This CDR3 contains 15 residues. From germline, CDR1 is SGHRS and CDR2 YFSETQ.

This clonotype was observed a few times. The chain carries TRBV15 and TRBJ2-2; 9 bases align to TRBD2. The CDR3 has 15 residues. Germline V lookup: CDR1 LNHNV, CDR2 YYDKDF (reference sequence). V was clipped by 2 bases and J by 3 bases; unmatched bases: 1. In DNA form, the CDR3 reads TGTGCCACCAGCAGACTAGCGGGGTACACCGGGGAGCTGTTTTTT. Its translation is CATSRLAGYTGELFF.

This chain connects TRBV2 to TRBJ1-1; the D is unclear. Trimming took 8 bases from V and 6 from J, leaving 22 bases between them. Germline V gene lookup returns CDR1 SNHLY and CDR2 FYNNEI. CDR3 length: 15 residues. The CDR3 sequence: CASLLSTLYGAEAFF. DNA of the CDR3: TGTGCCAGCCTCCTAAGTACCCTTTATGGGGCTGAAGCTTTCTTT.

This clonotype was detected many times. The rearrangement links TRBV11-2 to TRBJ2-1; a weak D match, TRBD2 (6 bases). From germline, CDR1 is SGHAT and CDR2 FQNNGV. V dropped 6 bases and J dropped 13 bases, with 13 bases sitting between them. This CDR3 spans 11 amino acids. The CDR3 nucleotides read TGTGCCAGCAGTCCGGGACTGGGACAGTTCTTC. It codes for CASSPGLGQFF.

This clonotype was picked up many times. This chain connects TRBV6-1 to TRBJ2-1, with D possibly being TRBD1 or TRBD2 (6 bases each). The V gene lost 1 base and the J gene lost 6 bases, with 10 bases spanning the gap. The CDR3 has 14 amino acids. Germline assignment: CDR1 MNHNS and CDR2 SASEGT. The CDR3 DNA reads as TGTGCCAGCAGTGAAGGTGAGGGGGGCAATGAGCAGTTCTTC. Its protein is CASSEGEGGNEQFF.

This chain links TRBV19 with TRBJ1-1, with D maybe TRBD1 (6 bases). The CDR3 is made up of 12 amino acids. V gave up 8 bases and J gave up 5 bases, with 12 bases separating them. CDR1 and CDR2 (germline): LNHDA, SQIVND (reference sequence). Here the CDR3 reads CASVGARTEAFF. The CDR3 DNA reads as TGTGCCAGTGTGGGGGCTAGGACTGAAGCTTTCTTT.

The chain has TRBV15 and TRBJ2-1, with TRBD2 matching over 8 bases. V trimming: 4 bases; J trimming: 2 bases; junction bases outside the gene matches: 1. The germline V gene encodes CDR1 LNHNV and CDR2 YYDKDF (reference sequence). The CDR3 has 14 amino acids. The DNA for the CDR3 is TGTGCCACCAGCATAGCGGGAACCTACAATGAGCAGTTCTTC. It specifies CATSIAGTYNEQFF.

This clonotype showed up just a few times. The rearrangement joins TRBV4-1 to TRBJ1-2; 7 bases are shared with TRBD1. The germline V gene has CDR1 MGHRA and CDR2 YSYEKL. V was pared by 5 bases and J by 6 bases, with 3 bases of the junction left unmatched. There are 12 residues in the CDR3. The CDR3 nucleotides are TGCGCCAGCAGCAAAACAGGGGATGGCTACACCTTC. It is translated as CASSKTGDGYTF.

In its sample, this clonotype was seen a few times. The chain joins TRBV7-8 to TRBJ2-2; TRBD2 might be the D (5 bases). The CDR3 consists of 16 residues. CDR1 is SGHVS and CDR2 is FQNEAQ in the germline V gene. Deletions cut 0 bases from V and 1 base from J, with 9 bases between. The CDR3 sequence is CASSLAADKNTGELFF. DNA of the CDR3: TGTGCCAGCAGCTTAGCAGCGGATAAGAACACCGGGGAGCTGTTTTTT.

This clonotype showed up just a few times. This chain links TRBV11-2 with TRBJ2-7; possibly TRBD1 for D (6 bases). The CDR3 loop spans 15 amino acids. The ends were cut back, 1 base at V and 5 bases at J, with 15 bases in the middle. The V gene's germline CDR1 is SGHAT and CDR2 FQNNGV. The CDR3 sequence is CASSLGGGSGNEQYV. The CDR3 nucleotides are TGTGCCAGCAGCTTAGGAGGGGGATCAGGGAACGAGCAGTACGTC.

For the CDR3, the DNA is TGTGCCATCGGGCCCCGACCAGACTCCTACAATGAGCAGTTCTTC. This codes for CAIGPRPDSYNEQFF. V is TRBV10-3 and J is TRBJ2-1; unclear D gene. The CDR3 runs 15 residues. The germline gives CDR1 ENHRY, CDR2 SYGVKD. Trimming removed 8 bases at V and 0 bases at J, with 14 bases between.